The entry that follows covers one TCR beta chain sequence. Its antigen is not identified. The sample belongs to a study of cytomegalovirus exposure and HLA in healthy donors. Study outcomes and limitations: The authors listed some 150 TCR beta chains as cytomegalovirus-associated.

Separate from the approximately 720-subject first cohort, the approximately 130-subject validation cohort was the one that the donors belonged to. TCRdb's table, derived via immunoSEQ multiplex PCR, lists solely in-frame clones and lacks some. This sample has about 220,000 clones; 80% to 95% occur once, and the top ten carry approximately 1.1%. V was cut by 5 bases and J by 2 bases, with 15 bases left in between. Germline V gene data show CDR1 as SGHTA and CDR2 as FQGTGA. CDR3 length equals 15 residues. The receptor's source is a woman between 18 and 29 years old in good health and CMV-seronegative. Sequences were obtained from PBMCs. The gene calls are TRBV7-3 and TRBJ1-1; no clear D gene. The CDR3 protein is CASSPGWQPNTEAFF. In DNA, the CDR3 is TGTGCCAGCAGCCCCGGGTGGCAGCCTAACACTGAAGCTTTCTTT.